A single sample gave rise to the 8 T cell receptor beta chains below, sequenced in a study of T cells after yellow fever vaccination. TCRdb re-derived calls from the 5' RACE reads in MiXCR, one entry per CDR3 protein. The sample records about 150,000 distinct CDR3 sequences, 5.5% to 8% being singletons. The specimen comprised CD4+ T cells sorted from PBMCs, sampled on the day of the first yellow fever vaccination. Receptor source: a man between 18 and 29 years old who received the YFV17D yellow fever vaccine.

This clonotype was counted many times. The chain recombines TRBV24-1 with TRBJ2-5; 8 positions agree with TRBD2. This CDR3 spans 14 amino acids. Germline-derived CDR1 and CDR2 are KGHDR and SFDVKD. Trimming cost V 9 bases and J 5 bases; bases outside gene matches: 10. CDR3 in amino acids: CATSPGGRRETQYF. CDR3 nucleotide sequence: TGTGCCACCTCTCCGGGGGGGCGGCGTGAGACCCAGTACTTC.

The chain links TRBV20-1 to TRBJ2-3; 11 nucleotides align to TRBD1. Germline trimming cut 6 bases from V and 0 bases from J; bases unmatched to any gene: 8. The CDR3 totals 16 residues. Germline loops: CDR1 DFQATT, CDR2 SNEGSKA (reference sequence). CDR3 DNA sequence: TGCAGTGCCCCGGACAGGGGGCAGTCTAGCACAGATACGCAGTATTTT. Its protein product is CSAPDRGQSSTDTQYF.

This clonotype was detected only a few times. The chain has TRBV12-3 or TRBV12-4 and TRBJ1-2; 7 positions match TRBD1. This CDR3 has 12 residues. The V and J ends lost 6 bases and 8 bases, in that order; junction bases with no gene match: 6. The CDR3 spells CASSQDRWGYTF. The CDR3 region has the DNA TGTGCCAGCAGCCAGGACAGGTGGGGCTACACCTTC.

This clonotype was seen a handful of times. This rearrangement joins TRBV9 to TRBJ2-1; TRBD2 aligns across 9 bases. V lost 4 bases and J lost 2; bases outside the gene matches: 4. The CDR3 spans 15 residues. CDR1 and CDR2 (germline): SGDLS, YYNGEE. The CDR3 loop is CASSQAGGPYNEQFF. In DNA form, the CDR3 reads TGTGCCAGCAGCCAAGCGGGGGGCCCCTACAATGAGCAGTTCTTC.

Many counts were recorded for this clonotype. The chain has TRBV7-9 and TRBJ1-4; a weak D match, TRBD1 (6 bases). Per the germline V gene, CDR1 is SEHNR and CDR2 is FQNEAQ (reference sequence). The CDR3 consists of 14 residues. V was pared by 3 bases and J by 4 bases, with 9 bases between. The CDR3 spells CASSLNRDNEKLFF. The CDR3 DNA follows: TGTGCCAGCAGCTTGAACAGGGATAATGAAAAACTGTTTTTT.

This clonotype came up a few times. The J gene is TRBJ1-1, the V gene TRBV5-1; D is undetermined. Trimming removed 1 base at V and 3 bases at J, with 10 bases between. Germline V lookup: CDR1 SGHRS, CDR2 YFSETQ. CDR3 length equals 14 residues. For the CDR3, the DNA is TGCGCCAGCAGCTTGTACGGCCCCGACACTGAAGCTTTCTTT. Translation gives CASSLYGPDTEAFF. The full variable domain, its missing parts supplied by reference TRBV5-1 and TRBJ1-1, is KAGVTQTPRYLIKTRGQQVTLSCSPISGHRSVSWYQQTPGQGLQFLFEYFSETQRNKGNFPGRFSGRQFSNSRSEMNVSTLELGDSALYLCASSLYGPDTEAFFGQGTRLTVV.

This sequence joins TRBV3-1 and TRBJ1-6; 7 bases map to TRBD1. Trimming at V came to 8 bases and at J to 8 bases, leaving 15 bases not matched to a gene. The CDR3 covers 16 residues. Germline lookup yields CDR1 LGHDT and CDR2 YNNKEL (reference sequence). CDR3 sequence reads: CASQRQPQGIDSPLHF. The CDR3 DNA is TGTGCCAGCCAACGGCAGCCACAGGGGATTGATTCACCCCTCCACTTT.

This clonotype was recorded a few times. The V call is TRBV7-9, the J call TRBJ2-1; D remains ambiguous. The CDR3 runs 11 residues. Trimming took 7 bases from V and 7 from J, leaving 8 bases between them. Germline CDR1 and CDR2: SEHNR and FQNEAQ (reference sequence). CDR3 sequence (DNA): TGTGCCAGCAACTCCCGGAATGAGCAGTTCTTC. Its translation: CASNSRNEQFF. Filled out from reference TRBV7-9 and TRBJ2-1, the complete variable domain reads DTGVSQNPRHKITKRGQNVTFRCDPISEHNRLYWYRQTLGQGPEFLTYFQNEAQLEKSRLLSDRFSAERPKGSFSTLEIQRTEQGDSAMYLCASNSRNEQFFGPGTRLTVL.